This T cell receptor (beta chain) was captured in a study of T-cell reconstitution after alpha-beta-depleted transplantation in children. It was with unique molecular identifiers that the TCRbeta library was prepared. TCRdb re-analysed the PCR reads in MiXCR, keeping a single row per CDR3 protein. The sample consists of roughly 160,000 distinct CDR3 sequences, approximately 12% of them appearing once. The CDR3 sequence is 13 residues long. Trimming removed 7 bases at V and 0 bases at J, with 5 bases between. The germline gives CDR1 KGHDR, CDR2 SFDVKD. Broader study findings: Several hundred rapidly expanded clones from non-depleted graft cells reportedly supplied alpha-beta T cells about two months post-transplant. A year had passed since transplant, and T-cell counts and diversity by then came mostly from newly produced T cells. Some patients' high day-60 TCRbeta diversity was traced to surviving recipient T cells and thymic progenitors.

This clonotype was counted many times. As yet, its antigen is unknown. The chain uses TRBV24-1 and TRBJ2-2; no clear D. The specimen was PBMCs, collected before TCRalphabeta/CD19-depleted stem cell transplant. The clonotype originates from a boy aged 2 to 10 with acute myeloid leukemia, due to receive a stem cell transplant. The CDR3 region has the DNA TGTGCCACCAGCCCCACGAACACCGGGGAGCTGTTTTTT. Its protein product is CATSPTNTGELFF.